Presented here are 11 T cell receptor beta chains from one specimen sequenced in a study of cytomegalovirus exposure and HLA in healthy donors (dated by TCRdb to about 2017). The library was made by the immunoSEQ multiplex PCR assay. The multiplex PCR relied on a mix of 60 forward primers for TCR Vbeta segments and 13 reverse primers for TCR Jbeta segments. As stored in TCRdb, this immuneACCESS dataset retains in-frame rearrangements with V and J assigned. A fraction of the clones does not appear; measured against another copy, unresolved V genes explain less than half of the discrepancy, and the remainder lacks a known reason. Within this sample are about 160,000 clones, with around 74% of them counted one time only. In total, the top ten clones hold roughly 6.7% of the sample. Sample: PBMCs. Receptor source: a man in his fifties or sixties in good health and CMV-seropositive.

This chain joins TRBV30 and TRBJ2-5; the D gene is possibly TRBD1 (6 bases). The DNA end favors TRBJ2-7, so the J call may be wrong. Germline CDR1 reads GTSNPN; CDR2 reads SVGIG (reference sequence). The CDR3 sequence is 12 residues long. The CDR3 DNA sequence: TGTGCCTGGAAGGGGGACCTCTACGAGCAGTACTTC. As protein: CAWKGDLYEQYF.

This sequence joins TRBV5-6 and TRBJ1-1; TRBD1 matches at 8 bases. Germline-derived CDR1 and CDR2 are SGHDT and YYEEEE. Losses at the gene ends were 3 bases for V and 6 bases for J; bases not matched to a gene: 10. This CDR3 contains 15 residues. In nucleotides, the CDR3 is TGTGCCAGCAGCTGGTCTCTGGACAGGGCCGCTGAAGCTTTCTTT. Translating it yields CASSWSLDRAAEAFF.

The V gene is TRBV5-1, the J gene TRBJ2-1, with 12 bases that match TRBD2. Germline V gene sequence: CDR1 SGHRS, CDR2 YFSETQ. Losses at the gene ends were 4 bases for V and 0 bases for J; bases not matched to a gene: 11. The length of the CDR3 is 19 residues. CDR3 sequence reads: CASSPRGLAGVSSYNEQFF. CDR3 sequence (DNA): TGCGCCAGCAGCCCCAGGGGACTAGCGGGTGTCAGCTCCTACAATGAGCAGTTCTTC.

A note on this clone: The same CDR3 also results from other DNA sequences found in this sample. CDR3: CASSPRTSAYEQYF. The CDR3 region has the DNA TGCGCCAGCAGCCCCCGGACTAGCGCCTACGAGCAGTACTTC. V gene TRBV5-1 combines with J gene TRBJ2-7, with 9 bases identical to TRBD2. V trimming: 4 bases; J trimming: 2 bases; junction bases outside the gene matches: 4. The CDR3 is 14 amino acids. Germline V gene data show CDR1 as SGHRS and CDR2 as YFSETQ. Using reference TRBV5-1 and TRBJ2-7 for the parts outside the CDR3, the full variable domain is KAGVTQTPRYLIKTRGQQVTLSCSPISGHRSVSWYQQTPGQGLQFLFEYFSETQRNKGNFPGRFSGRQFSNSRSEMNVSTLELGDSALYLCASSPRTSAYEQYFGPGTRLTVT.

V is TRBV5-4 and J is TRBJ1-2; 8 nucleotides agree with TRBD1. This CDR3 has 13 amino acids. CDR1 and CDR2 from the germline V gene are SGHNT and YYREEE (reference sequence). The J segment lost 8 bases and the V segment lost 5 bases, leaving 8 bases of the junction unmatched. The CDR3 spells CASRSDRARGYTF. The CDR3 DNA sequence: TGTGCCAGCAGGTCGGACAGGGCAAGGGGCTACACCTTC.

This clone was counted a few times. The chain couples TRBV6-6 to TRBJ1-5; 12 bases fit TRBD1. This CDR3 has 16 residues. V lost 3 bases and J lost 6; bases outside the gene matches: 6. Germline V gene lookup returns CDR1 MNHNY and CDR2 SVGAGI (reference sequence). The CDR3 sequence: CASSYSGTGGSQPQHF. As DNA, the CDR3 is TGTGCCAGCAGTTATTCCGGGACAGGGGGCAGTCAGCCCCAGCATTTT.

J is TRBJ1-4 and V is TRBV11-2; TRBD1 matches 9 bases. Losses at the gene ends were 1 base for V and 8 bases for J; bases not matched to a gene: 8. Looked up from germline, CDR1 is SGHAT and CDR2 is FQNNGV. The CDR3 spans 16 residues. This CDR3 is CASSLVGGQGKEKLFF. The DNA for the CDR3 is TGTGCCAGCAGCTTAGTGGGTGGACAGGGGAAGGAAAAACTGTTTTTT.

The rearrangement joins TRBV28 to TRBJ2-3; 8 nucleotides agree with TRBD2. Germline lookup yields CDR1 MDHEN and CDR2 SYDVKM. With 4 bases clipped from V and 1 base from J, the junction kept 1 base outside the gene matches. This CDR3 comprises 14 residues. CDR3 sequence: CASSSGGGTDTQYF. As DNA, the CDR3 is TGTGCCAGCAGTTCGGGGGGGGGCACAGATACGCAGTATTTT.

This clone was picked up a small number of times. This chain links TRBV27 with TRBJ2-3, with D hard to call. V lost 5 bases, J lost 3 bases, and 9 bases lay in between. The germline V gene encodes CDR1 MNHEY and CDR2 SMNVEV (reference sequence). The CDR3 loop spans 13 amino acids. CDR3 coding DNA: TGTGCCAGCAGTCGACCCAGGACAGATACGCAGTATTTT. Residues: CASSRPRTDTQYF.

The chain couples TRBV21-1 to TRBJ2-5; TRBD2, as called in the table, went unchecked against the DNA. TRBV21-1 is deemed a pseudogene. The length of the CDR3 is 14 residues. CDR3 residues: CASTSEEALETQYF. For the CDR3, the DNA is TGTGCCAGCACCTCGGAGGAGGCCCTAGAGACCCAGTACTTC.

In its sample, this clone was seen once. This CDR3 is CASSLRGIYEQYF. CDR3 DNA sequence: TGTGCCAGCAGCTTGCGCGGGATCTACGAGCAGTACTTC. The rearrangement joins TRBV5-4 to TRBJ2-7; the D gene is possibly TRBD2 (6 bases). Germline-derived CDR1 and CDR2 are SGHNT and YYREEE (reference sequence). The CDR3 covers 13 residues. Trimming left V 1 base short and J 3 bases short, with 8 bases between.